This T cell receptor beta chain is drawn from a study of CD8+ T cells in alopecia areata. Study overall: Oral tofacitinib (5 to 10 mg twice daily) was administered to treated patients.

Isolated RNA was reverse transcribed into cDNA used as the sequencing template. Produced via immunoSEQ multiplex PCR; TCRdb's table is partial and in-frame only. This sample has 190,000 or so clones, with around 58% found just once. V was pared by 1 base and J by 10 bases, with 2 bases between. CDR3 size: 9 residues. Per the germline V gene, CDR1 is SGDLS and CDR2 is YYNGEE. Treatment indicated: oral pan-JAK inhibitor, 5-10 mg twice daily. This clonotype was sampled from a human donor with alopecia areata. V usage is TRBV9 and J usage is TRBJ1-1; D not resolved. Sequenced material: CD8+ T cells sorted from blood, taken at week 24, from a patient treated with tofacitinib. The CDR3 spells CASSVPAFF. CDR3 coding DNA: TGTGCCAGCAGCGTACCAGCTTTCTTT.